The 12 T cell receptor beta chains below were found in one sample sequenced in a study. A single record per CDR3 protein comes from TCRdb applying MiXCR to the RT-PCR reads. The repertoire consists of about 680,000 distinct CDR3 sequences, with approximately 15% occurring once and the leading ten covering 3.6%. Sequencing was carried out using memory CD4+ T cells from blood. Receptors originate from a female donor in good health, serving as a healthy control.

This clonotype was seen ten or more times. The gene calls are TRBV27 and TRBJ1-1, with D unclear. Deletions cut 5 bases from V and 4 bases from J, with 17 bases between. The CDR3 sequence is 15 residues long. Germline CDR1 reads MNHEY; CDR2 reads SMNVEV (reference sequence). The chain's CDR3 is CASSARYLGLTEAFF. As DNA, the CDR3 is TGTGCCAGCAGTGCCCGATATCTCGGCCTCACTGAAGCTTTCTTT.

This clonotype was counted many times. The chain joins TRBV3-1 to TRBJ1-2, with a weak D call TRBD1 (5 bases). Trimming removed 1 base from V and 8 bases from J, with 14 bases in between. Per the germline V gene, CDR1 is LGHDT and CDR2 is YNNKEL (reference sequence). The CDR3 is made up of 14 amino acids. CDR3 residues: CASSQGGQGRGYTF. The CDR3 nucleotides are TGTGCCAGCAGCCAAGGTGGGCAGGGTAGAGGCTACACCTTC.

This clonotype was counted a few times. The J gene is TRBJ2-5, the V gene TRBV29-1, with 7 nucleotides matching TRBD1. Trimming at V came to 3 bases and at J to 4 bases, leaving 14 bases not matched to a gene. CDR3 length: 16 amino acids. In germline, CDR1 is SQVTM, CDR2 ANQGSEA. For the CDR3, the DNA is TGCAGCGTTGACCCCGTGACAGGGCTACTCGTAGAGACCCAGTACTTC. It yields the protein CSVDPVTGLLVETQYF.

V is TRBV20-1 and J is TRBJ2-7, with 9 bases aligning to TRBD1. The CDR3 runs to 14 residues. Germline V lookup: CDR1 DFQATT, CDR2 SNEGSKA (reference sequence). V was clipped by 2 bases and J by 8 bases; unmatched bases: 10. The CDR3 region is CSARTGTGRPQQYF. The DNA of the CDR3 is TGCAGTGCTAGAACCGGGACAGGGAGACCCCAGCAGTACTTC.

V gene TRBV28 combines with J gene TRBJ2-7, with 7 bases matching TRBD2. The CDR3 contains 16 residues. The V gene end was trimmed by 2 bases and the J gene end by 0 bases; junction bases not matched to a gene: 7. Germline V lookup: CDR1 MDHEN, CDR2 SYDVKM. In DNA, the CDR3 is TGTGCCAGCAGTTTAGGTGGGCGGGAGATCTCCTACGAGCAGTACTTC. This translates into CASSLGGREISYEQYF.

This clonotype has just a few counts. This sequence joins TRBV20-1 and TRBJ2-2; either TRBD1 or TRBD2 may supply D (5 bases each). V lost 4 bases to trimming and J lost 1 base, with 13 bases between them. The CDR3 totals 15 residues. CDR1 DFQATT and CDR2 SNEGSKA come from the germline V gene (reference sequence). CDR3 DNA: TGCAGTGCTATTACGGGACCCTTGAACACCGGGGAGCTGTTTTTT. Protein: CSAITGPLNTGELFF.

The table lists this clonotype with many counts. CDR3 sequence (DNA): TGTGCCAGCACTGGGTTAGGGGGAGATACGCAGTATTTT. The encoded protein is CASTGLGGDTQYF. V usage is TRBV6-1 and J usage is TRBJ2-3, with D possibly being TRBD1 (6 bases). Germline V gene data show CDR1 as MNHNS and CDR2 as SASEGT. The CDR3 is made up of 13 amino acids. Trimming took 7 bases from V and 5 from J, leaving 13 bases between them.

This clonotype was seen repeatedly, ten times or more. The chain links TRBV29-1 to TRBJ2-1, with 7 bases that match TRBD2. Unmatched junction bases numbered 2, after V lost 4 bases and J lost 5 bases. The V gene's germline CDR1 is SQVTM and CDR2 ANQGSEA. The CDR3 loop spans 12 amino acids. CDR3 protein: CSVVRGDNEQFF. The DNA for the CDR3 is TGCAGCGTTGTTCGGGGGGACAATGAGCAGTTCTTC.

The sample holds many counts of this clonotype. The chain is built from TRBV5-1 and TRBJ2-7, with D perhaps assigned TRBD1 or TRBD2 (6 bases each). Deletions cut 1 base from V and 5 bases from J, with 13 bases between. CDR3 size: 14 residues. Germline lookup yields CDR1 SGHRS and CDR2 YFSETQ. The CDR3 region is CASSLIWGADEQYF. The CDR3 DNA follows: TGCGCCAGCAGCTTGATATGGGGGGCCGACGAGCAGTACTTC.

The chain is built from TRBV4-3 and TRBJ2-3; D not resolved. Germline V gives CDR1 LGHNA, CDR2 YSLEER. Trimming removed 2 bases from V and 4 bases from J, with 10 bases in between. The CDR3 loop spans 14 amino acids. The CDR3 coding sequence is TGCGCCAGCAGCCAATCCGCTTTCCCAGATACGCAGTATTTT. Protein: CASSQSAFPDTQYF.

This clonotype was observed a handful of times. This rearrangement joins TRBV6-2 or TRBV6-3 to TRBJ2-5; D is uncertain. The CDR3 sequence is 14 residues long. V was shortened by 2 bases and J by 1 base, with 8 bases between the two germline ends. Germline V lookup: CDR1 MNHEY, CDR2 SVGEGT. CDR3 coding DNA: TGTGCCAGCAGTTACATGACGGGCCAAGAGACCCAGTACTTC. Protein: CASSYMTGQETQYF.

This clonotype was found many times. The chain links TRBV10-3 to TRBJ1-3; maybe TRBD1 (6 bases). Germline CDR1 is ENHRY and CDR2 is SYGVKD. Between the trimmed V and J ends, which lost 7 bases and 2 bases, there was a span of 12 bases. This CDR3 is built from 14 residues. The chain's CDR3 is CAIKDSTTGNTIYF. The DNA of the CDR3 is TGTGCCATCAAGGACAGTACCACTGGAAACACCATATATTTT.